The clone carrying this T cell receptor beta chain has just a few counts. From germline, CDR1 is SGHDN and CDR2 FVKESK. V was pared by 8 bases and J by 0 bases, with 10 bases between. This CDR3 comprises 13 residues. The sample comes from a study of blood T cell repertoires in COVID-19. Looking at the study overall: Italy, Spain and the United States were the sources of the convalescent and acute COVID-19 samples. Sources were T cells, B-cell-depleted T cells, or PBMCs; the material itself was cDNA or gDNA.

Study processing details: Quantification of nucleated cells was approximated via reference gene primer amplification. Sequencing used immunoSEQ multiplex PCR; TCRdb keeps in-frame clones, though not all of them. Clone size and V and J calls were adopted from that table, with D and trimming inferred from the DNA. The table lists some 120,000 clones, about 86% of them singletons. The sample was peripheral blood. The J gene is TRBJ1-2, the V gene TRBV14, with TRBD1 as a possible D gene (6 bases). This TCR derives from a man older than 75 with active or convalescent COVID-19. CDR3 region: CASGDNPNYGYTF. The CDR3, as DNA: TGTGCCAGCGGGGACAACCCTAACTATGGCTACACCTTC.